At least ten counts were recorded for the clone carrying this T cell receptor (beta chain). Antigen: not known. The sample originates from a study of Graves' ophthalmopathy and Graves' hyperthyroidism. As for the study in general: Peripheral blood collection took place at initial diagnosis, before any treatment. Study results and limitations: Forecasting of ophthalmopathy progression by the model achieved approximately 70% sensitivity and less than 80% specificity. Blood also held most thyroid clonotypes expanded above 0.001 frequency.

Amplifying from RNA transcripts, the study obtained TCR beta CDR3 regions. HTBI primers served in a first-round RT-PCR, which a second-round multiplex PCR followed. TCRdb fed the multiplex PCR reads into MiXCR, producing one record per CDR3 protein. The sample lists about 400,000 distinct CDR3 sequences, about 18% seen once, with 1.6% in the top ten. Moderate-to-severe activity, CAS ≥3, NOSPECS ≥4 and duration under 3 months were recorded for donors with ophthalmopathy. Trimming left V 6 bases short and J 7 bases short, with 9 bases between. CDR3 size: 12 residues. The V call is TRBV12-3 or TRBV12-4, the J call TRBJ2-2; the D gene is possibly TRBD1 (5 bases). Sequencing was carried out using peripheral blood. The receptor comes from a young woman with Graves' ophthalmopathy. CDR3 in amino acids: CASSRRGGELFF. The CDR3 bases are TGTGCCAGCAGCCGTAGGGGCGGGGAGCTGTTTTTT.